One and the same sample provided the 26 T cell receptor beta chains below, sequenced in a study of shared clonotypes between healthy human individuals. Clones were read by immunoSEQ multiplex PCR, and TCRdb kept only the in-frame ones, dropping some. The sample includes some 500,000 clones, 75% to 80% seen only once; the top ten take around 12%. The specimen sequenced was PBMCs. These receptors originate from a woman aged 40 to 50 in good health. Some clones in this sample may be carry-over from other donors' samples.

In its sample, this clone was seen a few times. A much larger clonotype is one base distant, so this may be a read error. The rearrangement links TRBV11-1 to TRBJ2-5, with D hard to call. This CDR3 is built from 11 residues. Germline-derived CDR1 and CDR2 are SGHAT and FQDESV (reference sequence). Trimming left V 1 base short and J 4 bases short, with 1 base between. The CDR3 reads CASSLGETQYF. The DNA for the CDR3 is TGTGCCAGCAGCTTAGGAGAGACCCAGTACTTC.

The chain is built from TRBV13 and TRBJ2-1; 7 bases are shared with TRBD2. Germline CDR1 is PRHDT and CDR2 is FYEKMQ (reference sequence). The CDR3 has 13 amino acids. V dropped 6 bases and J dropped 8; count of bases not matched to a gene: 7. The CDR3 loop reads CASRREISDEQFF. In DNA, the CDR3 is TGTGCCAGCAGGCGGGAGATAAGCGATGAGCAGTTCTTC.

In this sample, this clone turned up once. The CDR3 bases are TGCGCCAGCAGCAGATCCGGGACAGCCCGTACTAACTATGGCTACACCTTC. It translates to CASSRSGTARTNYGYTF. The rearrangement uses TRBV5-1 and TRBJ1-2; 7 bases line up with TRBD1. V was clipped by 4 bases and J by 0 bases; unmatched bases: 12. CDR3 length: 17 residues. The germline gives CDR1 SGHRS, CDR2 YFSETQ.

This clone was seen a handful of times. The chain couples TRBV5-1 to TRBJ2-2; D not certain. The length of the CDR3 is 13 residues. The germline V gene has CDR1 SGHRS and CDR2 YFSETQ. Trimming pared 0 bases from V and 2 bases from J, leaving 2 bases between. DNA for the CDR3: TGCGCCAGCAGCTTGGACAACACCGGGGAGCTGTTTTTT. Amino acid sequence: CASSLDNTGELFF.

This sequence joins TRBV11-3 and TRBJ1-1, with D maybe TRBD1 (5 bases). The germline gives CDR1 SGHNT, CDR2 YENEEA. This CDR3 region has 13 residues. Trimming removed 2 bases from V and 2 bases from J, with 6 bases in between. CDR3 sequence: CASSLTGNTEAFF. CDR3 DNA: TGTGCCAGCAGCTTAACAGGTAACACTGAAGCTTTCTTT.

This chain links TRBV29-1 with TRBJ1-1, with a possible D match to TRBD1 (5 bases). The CDR3 is 10 amino acids. Trimming stripped 5 bases from V and 7 bases from J, with 8 bases between. Germline V CDR1 and CDR2: SQVTM, ANQGSEA. The CDR3 nucleotides read TGCAGCGTTAGGGGCAGTGAAGCTTTCTTT. It encodes CSVRGSEAFF.

The V and J genes are TRBV28 and TRBJ1-1; maybe TRBD1 (5 bases). The CDR3 contains 14 residues. V lost 3 bases and J 6 bases, leaving 14 bases between the germline ends. Per germline, CDR1 MDHEN and CDR2 SYDVKM. CDR3 in amino acids: CASSFTLGPAEAFF. In DNA form, the CDR3 reads TGTGCCAGCAGTTTTACCTTGGGACCCGCTGAAGCTTTCTTT.

The chain joins TRBV5-5 to TRBJ1-4, with a tentative D call TRBD1 (6 bases). Per germline, CDR1 SGHKS and CDR2 YYEKEE (reference sequence). The CDR3 has 16 amino acids. Between the trimmed V and J ends, which lost 4 bases and 3 bases, there was a span of 16 bases. The CDR3 here is CASSNQWTDSNEKLFF. CDR3 DNA: TGTGCCAGCAGCAACCAGTGGACAGACTCTAATGAAAAACTGTTTTTT.

This rearrangement joins TRBV5-4 to TRBJ1-6, with a tentative D call TRBD1 (5 bases). V was clipped by 0 bases and J by 6 bases, with 7 bases between them. Germline CDR1 is SGHNT and CDR2 is YYREEE (reference sequence). This CDR3 spans 14 amino acids. CDR3 sequence (DNA): TGTGCCAGCAGCTTGGACAGGTTTAATTCACCCCTCCACTTT. The encoded protein is CASSLDRFNSPLHF.

The rearrangement uses TRBV5-7 and TRBJ1-5; weak D call: TRBD1 (5 bases). TRBV5-7 is marked as an open reading frame, function uncertain. The V gene lost 4 bases and the J gene lost 0 bases, with 14 bases spanning the gap. The CDR3 is 16 residues long. CDR3 protein: CASSPSGHYSNQPQHF. In nucleotides, the CDR3 is TGTGCCAGCAGCCCCTCTGGACACTATAGCAATCAGCCCCAGCATTTT.

The chain has TRBV7-6 and TRBJ2-1; 7 bases are shared with TRBD2. Losses at the gene ends were 6 bases for V and 3 bases for J; bases not matched to a gene: 8. Germline V gene sequence: CDR1 SGHVS, CDR2 FNYEAQ. CDR3 length equals 15 residues. The CDR3 DNA reads as TGTGCCAGCAGGGCGATCGGGACTATCTACAATGAGCAGTTCTTC. It yields the protein CASRAIGTIYNEQFF.

A note on this clone: One base separates it from a far larger clone, so it is likely a read error. Because the CDR3 is missing its conserved closing phenylalanine or tryptophan, this is likely a read error. The chain uses TRBV13 and TRBJ2-7; 7 bases align to TRBD1. The CDR3 runs to 12 residues. CDR1 is PRHDT, CDR2 FYEKMQ, per germline (reference sequence). Trimming removed 6 bases from V and 6 bases from J; junction bases left unmatched: 5. This CDR3 is CASRATGSEQYL. The CDR3, as DNA: TGTGCCAGCAGAGCGACAGGGTCCGAGCAGTACCTC.

The chain uses TRBV5-1 and TRBJ1-4; no firm D call. The CDR3 sequence is 15 residues long. V lost 0 bases and J lost 6, with 12 bases in between. The germline CDR1 and CDR2 sequences are SGHRS and YFSETQ. DNA of the CDR3: TGCGCCAGCAGCTTGGGCCTCGGGTCGGATGAAAAACTGTTTTTT. Protein product: CASSLGLGSDEKLFF.

The V and J genes are TRBV4-1 and TRBJ1-6, with D unresolved. CDR1 MGHRA and CDR2 YSYEKL come from the germline V gene. V was trimmed by 0 bases and J by 8 bases, leaving 14 bases between them. This CDR3 contains 16 residues. CDR3 in DNA: TGCGCCAGCAGCCAAGATCCGCCCCAGGCGCATTCACCCCTCCACTTT. Its protein product is CASSQDPPQAHSPLHF.

V usage is TRBV7-9 and J usage is TRBJ1-1, with 7 positions matching TRBD1. The CDR3 totals 13 residues. V shed 1 base, J shed 7 bases, and the junction held 3 bases outside the gene matches. Per the germline V gene, CDR1 is SEHNR and CDR2 is FQNEAQ (reference sequence). The DNA of the CDR3 is TGTGCCAGCAGCTTAGGACAGGGCCGTGAAGCTTTCTTT. Its translation: CASSLGQGREAFF.

This clone appeared a few times. The chain links TRBV5-4 to TRBJ2-7, with 11 bases lining up with TRBD2. The germline V gene encodes CDR1 SGHNT and CDR2 YYREEE (reference sequence). The CDR3 has 14 residues. The junction had 4 bases not matched to a gene; V was cut back by 4 bases and J by 4 bases. DNA of the CDR3: TGTGCCAGCAGCCCAACTAGCGGGAGTTACGAGCAGTACTTC. It specifies CASSPTSGSYEQYF.

The chain couples TRBV27 to TRBJ2-7, with a tentative D call TRBD2 (5 bases). This CDR3 is built from 16 residues. The V end lost 5 bases, the J end lost 2 bases, and 19 bases lay between the germline ends. Germline-derived CDR1 and CDR2 are MNHEY and SMNVEV (reference sequence). DNA of the CDR3: TGTGCCAGCAGTCTGACCTTTAGCGCGATGACCTACGAGCAGTACTTC. Encoded protein: CASSLTFSAMTYEQYF.

Turning to this clone: A far larger clone is one nucleotide away, so this likely arose from a read error. For the CDR3, the DNA is TGCAGCGCTGAAGCCCGGGACAGGGGTTTCAACGAGCAGTACTTC. Translation: CSAEARDRGFNEQYF. The V and J genes are TRBV29-1 and TRBJ2-5; 10 nucleotides match TRBD1. Matching the DNA end better, TRBJ2-7 makes the J call doubtful. The CDR3 is 15 residues long. The germline V gene has CDR1 SQVTM and CDR2 ANQGSEA.

The chain is built from TRBV2 and TRBJ2-3; 7 positions agree with TRBD1. V was pared by 5 bases and J by 0 bases, with 5 bases of the junction left unmatched. Looked up from germline, CDR1 is SNHLY and CDR2 is FYNNEI. The length of the CDR3 is 15 residues. This CDR3 is CASSSPGQSTDTQYF. The CDR3 DNA follows: TGTGCCAGCAGTAGCCCGGGACAGAGCACAGATACGCAGTATTTT.

The chain recombines TRBV9 with TRBJ2-7; TRBD2 is a possible D gene (6 bases). Trimming stripped 0 bases from V and 6 bases from J, with 13 bases between. Germline CDR1 reads SGDLS; CDR2 reads YYNGEE. The CDR3 runs to 14 residues. Written as DNA, the CDR3 is TGTGCCAGCAGCGTAGGGCCAGCGGGCGGCGAGCAGTACTTC. It encodes CASSVGPAGGEQYF.

V usage is TRBV28 and J usage is TRBJ1-5, with no clear D. The CDR3 length is 15 residues. Trimming removed 4 bases from V and 0 bases from J, with 10 bases in between. CDR1 and CDR2 (germline): MDHEN, SYDVKM. The CDR3 loop reads CASSWSLDSNQPQHF. The CDR3 region has the DNA TGTGCCAGCAGTTGGTCTCTGGATAGCAATCAGCCCCAGCATTTT.

V usage is TRBV27 and J usage is TRBJ1-1, with a possible D match to TRBD1 (6 bases). Looked up from germline, CDR1 is MNHEY and CDR2 is SMNVEV (reference sequence). V lost 0 bases to trimming and J lost 8 bases, with 13 bases between them. This CDR3 region has 14 residues. CDR3 in amino acids: CASSLSARTDEAFF. CDR3 nucleotides: TGTGCCAGCAGTTTATCCGCTAGGACAGACGAAGCTTTCTTT.

The chain uses TRBV4-1 and TRBJ2-3; TRBD2 matches 12 bases. The CDR3 is made up of 16 amino acids. Per germline, CDR1 MGHRA and CDR2 YSYEKL. V shed 2 bases and J 6 bases; nucleotides not matched to a gene: 6. CDR3 DNA: TGCGCCAGCAGCCAAACAGGGCTAGCGGGAGGGGATACGCAGTATTTT. Its translation: CASSQTGLAGGDTQYF.

V usage is TRBV6-1 and J usage is TRBJ2-1; either TRBD1 or TRBD2 may supply D (6 bases each). The CDR3 consists of 15 residues. CDR1 and CDR2 (germline): MNHNS, SASEGT. Trimming took 7 bases from V and 1 from J, leaving 14 bases between them. The CDR3 loop reads CASTWRGVSYNEQFF. The CDR3 DNA sequence: TGTGCCAGCACCTGGAGGGGGGTGTCCTACAATGAGCAGTTCTTC.

The J gene is TRBJ1-2, the V gene TRBV6-6; TRBD1 aligns across 9 bases. This CDR3 comprises 14 residues. Trimming took 6 bases from V and 4 from J; bases not matched to a gene: 6. CDR1 MNHNY and CDR2 SVGAGI come from the germline V gene (reference sequence). The CDR3 DNA sequence: TGTGCCAGCAGCCAGGGACAGGGCGGCTATGGCTACACCTTC. Translated: CASSQGQGGYGYTF.

The chain couples TRBV28 to TRBJ2-7; 9 positions match TRBD2. CDR1 is MDHEN, CDR2 SYDVKM, per germline. J gave up 4 bases and V 6 bases, and 7 bases lay outside the gene matches. The CDR3 totals 14 residues. CDR3 in amino acids: CASSATSGLYEQYF. CDR3 sequence (DNA): TGTGCCAGCAGCGCGACTAGCGGACTGTACGAGCAGTACTTC.